The 4 T cell receptor beta chains listed next were all sequenced from one sample in a study of blood T cell repertoires in COVID-19. TCRdb's table, derived via immunoSEQ multiplex PCR, lists solely in-frame clones and lacks some. The data contain 93,000 or so clones, roughly 84% of them seen just once; the ten biggest clones take up about 12%. The sample taken for sequencing was peripheral blood. The source is a human donor in a cohort sampled during active COVID-19.

The V gene is TRBV5-1, the J gene TRBJ1-2; the match to TRBD1 covers 9 bases. Per germline, CDR1 SGHRS and CDR2 YFSETQ. This CDR3 contains 16 residues. The trim removed 4 bases at V and 6 bases at J, leaving 13 bases unmatched. The chain's CDR3 is CASSLGGTGKMHGYTF. The CDR3 coding sequence is TGCGCCAGCAGCCTTGGGGGGACAGGGAAAATGCATGGCTACACCTTC.

The chain recombines TRBV6-2 or TRBV6-3 with TRBJ2-5, with D possibly being TRBD2 (6 bases). V lost 0 bases, J lost 9 bases, and 8 bases lay in between. The CDR3 totals 12 residues. Germline CDR1 and CDR2: MNHEY and SVGEGT. The CDR3 coding sequence is TGTGCCAGCAGTTACTCGACGGGGGCCCAGTACTTC. Translating it yields CASSYSTGAQYF.

The rearrangement links TRBV5-6 to TRBJ2-1; possibly TRBD2 for D (6 bases). V lost 5 bases and J 7 bases, leaving 16 bases between the germline ends. Germline assignment: CDR1 SGHDT and CDR2 YYEEEE. This CDR3 region has 14 residues. The CDR3 spells CASRRRDGRNEQFF. The CDR3 DNA sequence: TGTGCCAGCAGAAGGAGGGACGGAAGGAATGAGCAGTTCTTC.

The rearrangement uses TRBV4-1 and TRBJ1-1, with D uncertain. Germline V gene sequence: CDR1 MGHRA, CDR2 YSYEKL. V was cut by 1 base and J by 3 bases, with 12 bases left in between. The CDR3 has 15 residues. CDR3 loop: CASSQAVLRDTEAFF. The CDR3 nucleotides are TGCGCCAGCAGCCAAGCAGTCCTCCGGGACACTGAAGCTTTCTTT.